This T cell receptor beta chain was documented in a study of blood T cell repertoires in COVID-19. Clones were sequenced by immunoSEQ multiplex PCR, and TCRdb holds only the in-frame ones, with some missing. The sample comprises 250,000 to 300,000 clones, around 90% of which are singletons, and about 1.8% rests with the top ten. V was pared by 0 bases and J by 3 bases, with 9 bases between. Germline values: CDR1 SGHRS, CDR2 YFSETQ. This CDR3 region has 14 residues. This clone was seen once. This TCR derives from a woman in her thirties or forties who had recovered from COVID-19. Source material: PBMCs or T cells enriched from blood (not recorded which). This chain uses TRBV5-1 with TRBJ1-2; possible D gene TRBD1, 6 bases. The CDR3 nucleotides are TGCGCCAGCAGCTTGGGGGACACCCACTATGGCTACACCTTC. It encodes CASSLGDTHYGYTF.